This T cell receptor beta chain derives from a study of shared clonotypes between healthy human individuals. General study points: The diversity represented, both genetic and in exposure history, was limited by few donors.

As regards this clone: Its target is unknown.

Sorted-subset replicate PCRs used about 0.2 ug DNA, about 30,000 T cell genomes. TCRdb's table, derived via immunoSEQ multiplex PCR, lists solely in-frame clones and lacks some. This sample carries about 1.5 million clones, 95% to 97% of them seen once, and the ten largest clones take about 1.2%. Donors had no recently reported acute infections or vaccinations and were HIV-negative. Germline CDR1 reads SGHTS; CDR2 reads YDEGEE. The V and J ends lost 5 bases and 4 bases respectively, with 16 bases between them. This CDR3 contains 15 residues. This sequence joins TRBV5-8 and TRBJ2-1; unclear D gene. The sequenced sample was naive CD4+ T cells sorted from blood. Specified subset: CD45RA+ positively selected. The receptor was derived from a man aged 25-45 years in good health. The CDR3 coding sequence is TGTGCCAGCAGTGGAGTGATAAGCCGGTACAATGAGCAGTTCTTC. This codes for CASSGVISRYNEQFF.